One and the same sample provided the 13 T cell receptor beta chains below, sequenced in a study of OX40 agonist ivuxolimab in advanced cancers. Data came from immunoSEQ multiplex PCR; TCRdb stores just in-frame clones and leaves some out. The data hold approximately 58,000 clones, with around 84% observed a single time. Sequencing was performed on CD4+ or CD8+ T cells sorted from blood, taken in a trial of the OX40 agonist ivuxolimab. These receptors were taken from an adult with an advanced solid tumor such as melanoma, head and neck, liver or kidney cancer.

The table lists this clone with a few counts. The V gene is TRBV11-2, the J gene TRBJ1-2, with TRBD1 matching over 9 bases. Germline CDR1 SGHAT, CDR2 FQNNGV. This CDR3 comprises 17 residues. J was trimmed by 7 bases and V by 2 bases; bases with no gene match: 14. The CDR3 reads CASSLRGDRAPVGGYTF. CDR3 sequence (DNA): TGTGCCAGCAGCTTAAGGGGGGACAGGGCCCCTGTAGGTGGCTACACCTTC.

The chain carries TRBV6-1 and TRBJ1-2; a weak D match, TRBD1 (6 bases). Germline lookup yields CDR1 MNHNS and CDR2 SASEGT. The CDR3 loop spans 13 amino acids. The V gene lost 3 bases and the J gene lost 10 bases, with 15 bases spanning the gap. The CDR3 DNA is TGTGCCAGCAGTGACTACAGGGAAGTAGACTACACCTTC. It encodes CASSDYREVDYTF.

About this clone: One end of the junction is discordant with germline, which a read error may explain. V gene TRBV4-1 combines with J gene TRBJ2-7; 12 bases agree with TRBD2. CDR1 is MGHRA, CDR2 YSYEKL, per germline. The CDR3 is made up of 13 amino acids. Here the CDR3 DNA reads TGCGCCAGCAGCCATGCCCCTAGCGGGGGGGAACTCTTC. Translation gives CASSHAPSGGELF.

This clone was detected only once. J is TRBJ2-5 and V is TRBV28; 7 positions match TRBD2. V dropped 3 bases and J dropped 5; count of bases not matched to a gene: 6. Germline lookup yields CDR1 MDHEN and CDR2 SYDVKM. This CDR3 has 14 residues. The CDR3 nucleotides are TGTGCCAGCAGTTTTTCGGGGGGTTGGGAGACCCAGTACTTC. It translates to CASSFSGGWETQYF. Together with reference TRBV28 and TRBJ2-5, the CDR3 gives the full variable domain: DVKVTQSSRYLVKRTGEKVFLECVQDMDHENMFWYRQDPGLGLRLIYFSYDVKMKEKGDIPEGYSVSREKKERFSLILESASTNQTSMYLCASSFSGGWETQYFGPGTRLLVL.

The gene calls are TRBV10-1 and TRBJ1-2, with a weak D call TRBD1 (5 bases). With 4 bases removed from V and 6 bases from J, the gap between germline ends came to 12 bases. The CDR3 length is 13 residues. Per the germline V gene, CDR1 is WNHNN and CDR2 is SYGVQD (reference sequence). CDR3 sequence (DNA): TGCGCCAGCAGTGGGGTCAGGGCCCATGGCTACACCTTC. Translation: CASSGVRAHGYTF.

The gene calls are TRBV6-5 and TRBJ1-5; D is undetermined. CDR1 is MNHEY and CDR2 is SVGAGI in the germline V gene. The CDR3 runs to 12 residues. Trimming removed 4 bases from V and 11 bases from J, with 12 bases in between. CDR3 sequence: CASSSLAGSQHF. The CDR3 DNA is TGTGCCAGCAGTTCATTGGCAGGATCCCAGCATTTT.

The genes are TRBV7-9 and TRBJ2-7; 9 bases match TRBD1. The germline CDR1 and CDR2 sequences are SEHNR and FQNEAQ (reference sequence). The CDR3 consists of 14 residues. The V gene end was trimmed by 5 bases and the J gene end by 4 bases; junction bases not matched to a gene: 6. The chain's CDR3 is CASSPGTGYYEQYF. The DNA of the CDR3 is TGTGCCAGCAGCCCCGGGACAGGGTATTACGAGCAGTACTTC. Full variable domain (outside the CDR3, taken from reference TRBV7-9 and TRBJ2-7): DTGVSQNPRHKITKRGQNVTFRCDPISEHNRLYWYRQTLGQGPEFLTYFQNEAQLEKSRLLSDRFSAERPKGSFSTLEIQRTEQGDSAMYLCASSPGTGYYEQYFGPGTRLTVT.

The chain recombines TRBV6-1 with TRBJ1-2; D remains ambiguous. V was pared by 3 bases and J by 0 bases, with 8 bases between. The CDR3 extends over 14 amino acids. Germline CDR1 and CDR2: MNHNS and SASEGT. In nucleotides, the CDR3 is TGTGCCAGCAGTGATCTCGGAGCTAACTATGGCTACACCTTC. Translated, it gives CASSDLGANYGYTF.

The chain links TRBV7-9 to TRBJ1-5; TRBD1 agrees at 8 bases. The V gene's germline CDR1 is SEHNR and CDR2 FQNEAQ (reference sequence). Trimming cost V 4 bases and J 3 bases; bases outside gene matches: 2. The CDR3 sequence is 14 residues long. The CDR3 DNA reads TGTGCCAGCAGCTCGACAGGGGCCAATCAGCCCCAGCATTTT. Its protein product is CASSSTGANQPQHF.

The J gene is TRBJ2-5, the V gene TRBV7-8; weak D call: TRBD2 (5 bases). Germline V CDR1 and CDR2: SGHVS, FQNEAQ. Trimming took 5 bases from V and 4 from J, leaving 11 bases between them. The CDR3 totals 13 residues. The CDR3 region has the DNA TGTGCCAGCAGCCAACCCGGAGGAGAGACCCAGTACTTC. Its protein product is CASSQPGGETQYF.

The rearrangement joins TRBV5-8 to TRBJ2-1; 13 positions match TRBD2. CDR1 and CDR2 (germline): SGHTS, YDEGEE. V dropped 3 bases and J dropped 0; count of bases not matched to a gene: 3. This CDR3 spans 17 amino acids. CDR3 sequence reads: CASSWTSGSSSYNEQFF. The CDR3 region has the DNA TGTGCCAGCAGCTGGACTAGCGGGAGTAGCTCCTACAATGAGCAGTTCTTC.

The rearrangement uses TRBV19 and TRBJ2-3, with TRBD1 matching over 9 bases. V was pared by 4 bases and J by 2 bases, with 10 bases of the junction left unmatched. Germline CDR1 LNHDA, CDR2 SQIVND (reference sequence). The CDR3 has 17 amino acids. CDR3 nucleotides: TGTGCCAGTAGTAAGACGGGGGACAGGGCCCACACAGATACGCAGTATTTT. Translating gives CASSKTGDRAHTDTQYF.

This sequence joins TRBV23-1 and TRBJ1-4, with a weak D call TRBD1 (5 bases). TRBV23-1 is annotated as an ORF whose role is uncertain. V was pared by 4 bases and J by 4 bases, with 10 bases between. The CDR3 is made up of 14 amino acids. The CDR3 protein is CASSPRDGNEKLFF. As DNA, the CDR3 is TGCGCCAGCAGTCCGAGGGACGGTAATGAAAAACTGTTTTTT.